These T cell receptor beta chains were read from a single sample in a study of radiation and T cells in renal cell carcinoma. The method was immunoSEQ multiplex PCR; TCRdb's version includes in-frame clones alone and lacks a portion of them. The profile shows 150,000 or so clones, 88% of them singletons. The sample was blood, taken from a patient whose treatment included radiotherapy and nephrectomy. The receptor set was obtained from a woman aged 50 to 65 with renal cell carcinoma. Each CDR3 is given with its conserved first and last residue. The order of the fields is clone size, J gene, D gene, V gene, CDR3 DNA, CDR3 protein. A D gene is named only where the DNA matches it firmly. Clone size appears in some rows only: once, few, many, or a class for an expanded clone.

once,TRBJ1-2,NA,TRBV11-2,TGTGCCAGCAGCTTGCGTGGGGGGGAAACCTATGGCTACACCTTC,CASSLRGGETYGYTF
NA,TRBJ1-2,NA,TRBV7-2,TGTGCCAGCAGCACATACCAGCTCTTCATGAGCTATGGCTACACCTTC,CASSTYQLFMSYGYTF
NA,TRBJ2-1,NA,TRBV10-3,TGTGCCATCAGCGAAGGGACATACAATGAGCAGTTCTTC,CAISEGTYNEQFF
NA,TRBJ1-1,NA,TRBV5-1,TGCGCCAGCAGCTCCCACCCCATGAACACTGAAGCTTTCTTT,CASSSHPMNTEAFF
NA,TRBJ1-6,NA,TRBV7-9,TGTGCCAGCAGCCCTGTGGGCCAGAAAGCCAATTCACCCCTCCACTTT,CASSPVGQKANSPLHF
few,TRBJ1-1,TRBD1,TRBV19,TGTGCCAGTAGTCGGACAGGGAGTCTCCCTGAAGCTTTCTTT,CASSRTGSLPEAFF
few,TRBJ1-6,NA,TRBV19,TGTGCCAGTAGGGCCGAGACTCCTAATTCACCCCTCCACTTT,CASRAETPNSPLHF
NA,TRBJ1-6,NA,TRBV7-9,TGTGCCAGCAGCTTGGGCAAAGGGAGGGATAATTCACCCCTCCACTTT,CASSLGKGRDNSPLHF
NA,TRBJ2-5,TRBD2,TRBV7-2,TGTGCCAGCAGCCCACCCCGACTACTAGCGGGGGAAGAGACCCAGTACTTC,CASSPPRLLAGEETQYF
NA,TRBJ1-2,NA,TRBV6-1,TGTGCCAGCACCGCACGGGGGATAACCTTC,CASTARGITF
once,TRBJ1-1,NA,TRBV4-3,TGCGCCAGCAGCCAAGTAGGAACTGAAGCTTTCTTT,CASSQVGTEAFF
NA,TRBJ2-7,NA,TRBV9,TGTGCCAGCAGCACCCAAGGGGAGGCGTTCTACGAGCAGTACTTC,CASSTQGEAFYEQYF
NA,TRBJ1-5,TRBD1,TRBV19,TGTGCCAGTAGCTCTGGGACAGGAAGAAGCAATCAGCCCCAGCATTTT,CASSSGTGRSNQPQHF
once,TRBJ1-1,NA,TRBV7-9,TGTGCCAGCGAGCCCCCCGACGGTCCACGGACTGAAGCTTTCTTT,CASEPPDGPRTEAFF
NA,TRBJ2-7,TRBD2,TRBV4-1,TGCGCCAGCAGCCAAGGACTAGCGGGGGGAGACTTAACCTACGAGCAGTACTTC,CASSQGLAGGDLTYEQYF
once,TRBJ2-6,NA,TRBV6-1,TGTGCCAGCATCAAATTCTCTGGGGCCAACGTCCTGACTTTC,CASIKFSGANVLTF
NA,TRBJ1-5,NA,TRBV6-6,TGTGCCAGTTCCGGGACCCGGGGGTCGAAAGATCAGCCCCAGCATTTT,CASSGTRGSKDQPQHF
NA,TRBJ1-2,NA,TRBV9,TGTGCCAGCAGCGCCCGGATAGAAGGGTCAGGCTACACCTTC,CASSARIEGSGYTF
NA,TRBJ2-7,NA,TRBV5-5,TGTGCCAGCAGCCCTTTCTTTGCGAGCTCCTACGAGCAGTACTTC,CASSPFFASSYEQYF
NA,TRBJ1-6,NA,TRBV2,TGTGCCAGCAGTGAACAGGTCAGCTCCTATAATTCACCCCTCCACTTT,CASSEQVSSYNSPLHF
NA,TRBJ2-5,NA,TRBV5-1,TGCGCCAGCAGCTTGGGACAGTTGCAAGAGACCCAGTACTTC,CASSLGQLQETQYF
NA,TRBJ2-2,NA,TRBV5-1,TGCGCCAGCAGCTTGGATCGGGGTGTGGAGCTGTTTTTT,CASSLDRGVELFF